A single sample is the source of the 10 T cell receptor beta chains below, sequenced in a study of sequential checkpoint blockade in melanoma. Profiling relied on immunoSEQ multiplex PCR, and the TCRdb table lists in-frame clones only, not all of them. The data hold under 7,000 clones, with roughly a quarter observed a single time. Treatment meaning: randomized to nivolumab then ipilimumab (arm A) or the reverse (arm B). Source: tumor tissue (inferred from file names), taken from a patient given nivolumab and ipilimumab in sequence. These receptors came from a human donor with melanoma.

The CDR3 DNA sequence: TGTGCCAGTAGCGGGGATGTACGGCATGAGCAGTTCTTC. This encodes CASSGDVRHEQFF. The chain couples TRBV19 to TRBJ2-1, with D maybe TRBD2 (5 bases). V gave up 6 bases and J gave up 8 bases, with 14 bases separating them. The CDR3 is made up of 13 amino acids. CDR1 LNHDA and CDR2 SQIVND come from the germline V gene (reference sequence). Full variable domain (remainder filled in from reference TRBV19 and TRBJ2-1): DGGITQSPKYLFRKEGQNVTLSCEQNLNHDAMYWYRQDPGQGLRLIYYSQIVNDFQKGDIAEGYSVSREKKESFPLTVTSAQKNPTAFYLCASSGDVRHEQFFGPGTRLTVL.

In this sample, this clone is medium-sized. The chain is built from TRBV6-8 and TRBJ1-2; 10 bases fit TRBD1. The V gene's germline CDR1 is MNHGY and CDR2 SAAAGT. The V and J ends lost 5 bases and 6 bases, in that order; junction bases with no gene match: 3. This CDR3 is built from 13 residues. CDR3 nucleotides: TGTGCCAGCAGTGCGGGACAGGGGAATGGCTACACCTTC. Translation: CASSAGQGNGYTF.

For the CDR3, the DNA is TGTGCCAGCAGCGGCGAATCCTACGAGCAGTACTTC. Translation: CASSGESYEQYF. The chain is built from TRBV9 and TRBJ2-7; the D is unclear. The CDR3 contains 12 residues. V was pared by 3 bases and J by 1 base, with 5 bases between. Germline V CDR1 and CDR2: SGDLS, YYNGEE. The variable domain in full, completed from reference TRBV9 and TRBJ2-7, reads DSGVTQTPKHLITATGQRVTLRCSPRSGDLSVYWYQQSLDQGLQFLIQYYNGEERAKGNILERFSAQQFPDLHSELNLSSLELGDSALYFCASSGESYEQYFGPGTRLTVT.

The rearrangement joins TRBV9 to TRBJ1-5; 7 bases align to TRBD1. V was clipped by 1 base and J by 6 bases; unmatched bases: 4. CDR3 length: 14 residues. Germline-derived CDR1 and CDR2 are SGDLS and YYNGEE. Here the CDR3 DNA reads TGTGCCAGCAGCGTATTAGGGGGCAGTCAGCCCCAGCATTTT. It yields the protein CASSVLGGSQPQHF.

The gene calls are TRBV9 and TRBJ2-7, with TRBD2 identical over 15 bases. The CDR3 has 15 amino acids. Germline lookup yields CDR1 SGDLS and CDR2 YYNGEE. V lost 6 bases to trimming and J lost 1 base; unmatched junction nucleotides: 2. The CDR3 nucleotides are TGTGCCAGCAAAGGGACTAGCGGGAGGTCCTACGAGCAGTACTTC. Its translation: CASKGTSGRSYEQYF.

The DNA of the CDR3 is TGTGCCAGCAGCTCCAGGGGGCTAGGCTATGGCTACACCTTC. Translating it yields CASSSRGLGYGYTF. The V call is TRBV11-3, the J call TRBJ1-2; the match to TRBD1 covers 8 bases. CDR3 length equals 14 residues. Germline V CDR1 and CDR2: SGHNT, YENEEA. The trim removed 4 bases at V and 4 bases at J, leaving 5 bases unmatched. The full variable domain, in which reference TRBV11-3 and TRBJ1-2 provide the parts outside the CDR3, is EAGVVQSPRYKIIEKKQPVAFWCNPISGHNTLYWYLQNLGQGPELLIRYENEEAVDDSQLPKDRFSAERLKGVDSTLKIQPAELGDSAVYLCASSSRGLGYGYTFGSGTRLTVV.

CDR3 sequence: CASSADRTNSYEQYF. The CDR3 nucleotides read TGTGCCAGTAGTGCGGACAGGACTAACTCCTACGAGCAGTACTTC. The rearrangement uses TRBV19 and TRBJ2-7; D possibly corresponds to TRBD1 (7 bases). The CDR3 contains 15 residues. Trimming shortened V by 5 bases and J by 0 bases, and 14 bases separated the two germline ends. In germline, CDR1 is LNHDA, CDR2 SQIVND (reference sequence).

This chain's CDR3 is CAITASGAYEQYF. CDR3 coding DNA: TGTGCCATCACGGCTAGCGGAGCCTACGAGCAGTACTTC. The V gene is TRBV6-8, the J gene TRBJ2-7; 7 nucleotides match TRBD2. J gave up 2 bases and V 10 bases, and 8 bases lay outside the gene matches. CDR3 size: 13 residues. Germline V gene sequence: CDR1 MNHGY, CDR2 SAAAGT.

Relative to its sample, this clone is medium-sized. The chain has TRBV11-3 and TRBJ1-1, with unresolved D. Germline assignment: CDR1 SGHNT and CDR2 YENEEA. This CDR3 is built from 15 residues. Trimming pared 1 base from V and 0 bases from J, leaving 9 bases between. CDR3 bases: TGTGCCAGCAGCTTAGGGGCACAGATGAACACTGAAGCTTTCTTT. Amino acid sequence: CASSLGAQMNTEAFF.

This rearrangement joins TRBV19 to TRBJ2-2; D possibly corresponds to TRBD2 (6 bases). CDR1 and CDR2 (germline): LNHDA, SQIVND (reference sequence). This CDR3 comprises 13 residues. With 7 bases removed from V and 6 bases from J, the gap between germline ends came to 12 bases. CDR3 DNA sequence: TGTGCCAGTACCATTAGCGGACCCGGGGAGCTGTTTTTT. Translated, it gives CASTISGPGELFF.